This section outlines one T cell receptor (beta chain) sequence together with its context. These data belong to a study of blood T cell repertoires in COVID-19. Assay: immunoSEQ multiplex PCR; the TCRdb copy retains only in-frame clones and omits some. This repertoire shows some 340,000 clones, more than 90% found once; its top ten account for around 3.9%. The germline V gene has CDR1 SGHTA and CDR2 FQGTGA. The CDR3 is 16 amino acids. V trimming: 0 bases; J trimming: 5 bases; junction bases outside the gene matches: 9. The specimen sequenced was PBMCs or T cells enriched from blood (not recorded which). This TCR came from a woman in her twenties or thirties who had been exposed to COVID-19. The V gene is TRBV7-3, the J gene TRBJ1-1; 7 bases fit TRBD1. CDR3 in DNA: TGTGCCAGCAGCTTAACGTTCGACAGGGCCCTTACTGAAGCTTTCTTT. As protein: CASSLTFDRALTEAFF.